The text below deals with one TCR beta chain. The sample has other DNA sequences that encode this CDR3 too. This record comes from a study of Ad26.COV2.S vaccination and SARS-CoV-2 variants. Overall study context: In the study, Ad26.COV2.S was injected intramuscularly once, or twice 56 days apart.

Germline-derived CDR1 and CDR2 are MDHEN and SYDVKM. Trimming cost V 3 bases and J 4 bases, with 7 bases left between them. The CDR3 contains 13 residues. Using immunoSEQ multiplex PCR, the repertoire was profiled, and TCRdb retains in-frame clones only, with some absent. The sample yields fewer than 300,000 clones, around 87% seen once. Treatment of the sample: approximately 18 received Ad26.COV2.S at low or high dose, single or two shots; several received placebo; per-sample allocation not given. Day 63 after the first injection of vaccine or placebo was the sampling time. The gene calls are TRBV28 and TRBJ1-3; unclear D gene. This clonotype originated in a person aged 18-65 years who received the Ad26.COV2.S COVID-19 vaccine or a placebo. The specimen comprised peripheral blood, sampled in a trial of Ad26.COV2.S vaccine versus placebo. Written as DNA, the CDR3 is TGTGCCAGCAGTTTTTCGGGGGGAAACACCATATATTTT. The encoded protein is CASSFSGGNTIYF.